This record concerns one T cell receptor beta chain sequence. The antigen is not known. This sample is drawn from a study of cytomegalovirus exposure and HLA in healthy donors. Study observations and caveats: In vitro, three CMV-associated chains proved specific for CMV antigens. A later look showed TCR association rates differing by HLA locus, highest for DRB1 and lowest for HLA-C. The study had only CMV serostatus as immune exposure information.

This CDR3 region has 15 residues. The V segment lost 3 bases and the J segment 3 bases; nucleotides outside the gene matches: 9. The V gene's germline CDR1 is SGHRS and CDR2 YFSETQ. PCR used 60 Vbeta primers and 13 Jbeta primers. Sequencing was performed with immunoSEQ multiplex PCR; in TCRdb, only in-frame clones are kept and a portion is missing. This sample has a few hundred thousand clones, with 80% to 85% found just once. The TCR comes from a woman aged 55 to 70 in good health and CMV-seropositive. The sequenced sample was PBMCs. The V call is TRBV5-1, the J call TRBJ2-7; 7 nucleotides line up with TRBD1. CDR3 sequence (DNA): TGCGCCAGCAGCTCTCGGTTCGGGACAGACTACGAGCAGTACTTC. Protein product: CASSSRFGTDYEQYF.